The present TCR beta chain was sequenced within a study of cytomegalovirus exposure and HLA in healthy donors. Findings of the study overall: Fewer N-insertions than the 666-donor mean were reportedly shown by an Asian-associated ancestry cluster in a later analysis.

The CDR3 is made up of 14 amino acids. Germline V gives CDR1 SGHRS, CDR2 YFSETQ. The J segment lost 2 bases and the V segment lost 5 bases, leaving 3 bases of the junction unmatched. Both 60 Vbeta primers and 13 Jbeta primers went into the PCR. In the source study's methods: As a later analysis found, there were 82 million or so unique TCR beta chains, of which roughly 11 million were shared. Profiling relied on immunoSEQ multiplex PCR, and the TCRdb table lists in-frame clones only, not all of them. The V and J calls and clone size were taken over from that table, and D and trimming were inferred from the DNA. Of about 200,000 clones listed, roughly 90% are singletons. Donors sampled were nominally healthy, though unrecorded immune exposures were likely. As regards this clone: Its specificity is not known.

V and J are TRBV5-1 and TRBJ2-2; 7 nucleotides align to TRBD1. The sequence came from a woman in her 30s in good health and CMV-seronegative. The specimen sequenced was PBMCs. The CDR3 bases are TGCGCCAGCAGTCGGGACAGTAACACCGGGGAGCTGTTTTTT. Protein: CASSRDSNTGELFF.